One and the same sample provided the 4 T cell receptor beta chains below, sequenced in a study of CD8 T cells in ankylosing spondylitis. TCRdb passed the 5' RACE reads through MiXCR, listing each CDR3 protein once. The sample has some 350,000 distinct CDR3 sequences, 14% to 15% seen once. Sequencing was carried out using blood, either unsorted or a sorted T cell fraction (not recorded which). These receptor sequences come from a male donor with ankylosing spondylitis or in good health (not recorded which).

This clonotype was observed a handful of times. CDR3 nucleotide sequence: TGTGCCATCAGCCTACAGAAATACGAGCAGTACTTC. Encoded protein: CAISLQKYEQYF. The genes are TRBV10-3 and TRBJ2-7; the D is unclear. The V gene's germline CDR1 is ENHRY and CDR2 SYGVKD. The V end lost 6 bases, the J end lost 4 bases, and 10 bases lay between the germline ends. CDR3 size: 12 residues.

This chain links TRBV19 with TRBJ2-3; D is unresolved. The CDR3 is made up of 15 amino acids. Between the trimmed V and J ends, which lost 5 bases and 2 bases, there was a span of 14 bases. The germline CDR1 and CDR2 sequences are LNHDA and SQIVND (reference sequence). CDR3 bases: TGTGCCAGTAGTCCCCGGGCCCAATTCACAGATACGCAGTATTTT. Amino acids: CASSPRAQFTDTQYF.

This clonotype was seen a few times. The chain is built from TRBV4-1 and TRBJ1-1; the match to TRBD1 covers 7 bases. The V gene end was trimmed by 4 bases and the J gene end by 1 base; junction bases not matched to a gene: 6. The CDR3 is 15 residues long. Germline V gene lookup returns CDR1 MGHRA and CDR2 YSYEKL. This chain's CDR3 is CASSPKTGKNTEAFF. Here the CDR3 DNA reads TGCGCCAGCAGCCCCAAGACAGGGAAGAACACTGAAGCTTTCTTT.

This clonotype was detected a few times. The DNA of the CDR3 is TGTGCCAGCAGCTTAATGACTAGCGGGCTAGAGCAGTACTTC. It translates to CASSLMTSGLEQYF. V gene TRBV13 combines with J gene TRBJ2-7, with TRBD2 identical over 10 bases. The V segment lost 2 bases and the J segment 7 bases; nucleotides outside the gene matches: 5. Germline values: CDR1 PRHDT, CDR2 FYEKMQ (reference sequence). CDR3 size: 14 residues.